This T cell receptor beta chain was identified in a study of vaccination effects on CD4 cells after COVID-19. Study-wide context: Every well housed around 2 million PBMC, which grew in culture alongside 9 to 10 IU/ml IL-2 and 10 ug/ml peptides.

At the end of about ten days of culture, CD4+ T cells were isolated. It was two doses of either the BNT162b2 or mRNA-1273 vaccine that participants received. Vaccine recipients had no previous SARS-CoV-2 infection; their nucleocapsid antibodies were negative. Half the medium was swapped for IL-2 medium on days 3 and 7. Germline CDR1 and CDR2: SGHKS and YYEKEE (reference sequence). V was trimmed by 4 bases and J by 2 bases, leaving 19 bases between them. This CDR3 spans 16 amino acids. Some clones are missing from TCRdb's copy, which holds only in-frame ones; the method was immunoSEQ multiplex PCR. This sample has about 57,000 clones, with less than 80% found just once. As concerns this clone: Its antigen remains unknown.

The V gene is TRBV5-5, the J gene TRBJ2-7, with D maybe TRBD1 (6 bases). The TCR originated in a human donor who received a COVID-19 vaccine. The sample here was CD4+ T cells from PBMCs cultured without peptide, taken after COVID-19 vaccination. The CDR3 loop is CASSTSGTSTPYEQYF. CDR3 bases: TGTGCCAGCAGCACGTCCGGGACATCGACCCCCTACGAGCAGTACTTC.